These 8 T cell receptor beta chains originate from one sample sequenced in a study of blood T cell repertoires in COVID-19. Measured with immunoSEQ multiplex PCR; TCRdb has only the in-frame clones, and not every one. The data hold tens of thousands of clones, with around 70% observed a single time. Sequencing was carried out using peripheral blood. The receptors were sampled from a man aged 80 or over with acute or convalescent COVID-19.

The V call is TRBV27, the J call TRBJ1-1; 10 bases align to TRBD1. The CDR3 has 15 amino acids. Unmatched junction bases numbered 13, after V lost 4 bases and J lost 11 bases. CDR1 MNHEY and CDR2 SMNVEV come from the germline V gene (reference sequence). The CDR3 reads CASSSAGTGEGGAFF. CDR3 coding DNA: TGTGCCAGCAGTTCCGCCGGGACAGGGGAAGGTGGGGCTTTCTTT.

This sequence joins TRBV25-1 and TRBJ2-7; D is ambiguous. Looked up from germline, CDR1 is MGHDK and CDR2 is SYGVNS. Trimming shortened V by 1 base and J by 3 bases, and 7 bases separated the two germline ends. There are 13 residues in the CDR3. CDR3 protein: CASSESGYYEQYF. The CDR3 DNA sequence: TGTGCCAGCAGTGAATCAGGATACTACGAGCAGTACTTC.

This rearrangement joins TRBV19 to TRBJ1-4, with D maybe TRBD1 (5 bases). The CDR3 length is 12 residues. Trimming shortened V by 10 bases and J by 7 bases, and 13 bases separated the two germline ends. Germline CDR1 reads LNHDA; CDR2 reads SQIVND (reference sequence). CDR3 region: CATSGGGEKLFF. DNA of the CDR3: TGTGCCACTTCTGGCGGGGGTGAAAAACTGTTTTTT.

V is TRBV19 and J is TRBJ2-5, with TRBD1 as a possible D gene (5 bases). This CDR3 is 15 amino acids long. V was pared by 4 bases and J by 5 bases, with 17 bases between. CDR1 and CDR2 (germline): LNHDA, SQIVND (reference sequence). CDR3 nucleotide sequence: TGTGCCAGTAGTACTCTGCCGGCAGGGCGGGAGACCCAGTACTTC. It codes for CASSTLPAGRETQYF.

The chain couples TRBV7-9 to TRBJ2-7, with 8 bases fitting TRBD1. After removal of 2 bases from V and 2 bases from J, the junction contained 8 bases not matched to a gene. CDR3 length equals 16 residues. Germline V gene lookup returns CDR1 SEHNR and CDR2 FQNEAQ (reference sequence). CDR3 in amino acids: CASSLSQGQGAYEQYF. The CDR3 DNA reads as TGTGCCAGCAGCTTATCCCAAGGACAGGGAGCCTACGAGCAGTACTTC.

V usage is TRBV5-1 and J usage is TRBJ2-1; possibly TRBD2 for D (6 bases). CDR1 is SGHRS, CDR2 YFSETQ, per germline. The CDR3 runs to 16 residues. V lost 1 base, J lost 2 bases, and 13 bases lay in between. CDR3: CASSLRSTGAYNEQFF. The CDR3 nucleotides are TGCGCCAGCAGCTTGAGGTCGACGGGAGCCTACAATGAGCAGTTCTTC.

The CDR3 DNA sequence: TGTGCCAGCTCATCTGAAGGTGGGAGTCGCACTGAAGCTTTCTTT. Encoded protein: CASSSEGGSRTEAFF. The chain recombines TRBV18 with TRBJ1-1; D gene unclear. This CDR3 region has 15 residues. Trimming took off 5 bases at V and 4 bases at J, with 17 bases between the two ends. Looked up from germline, CDR1 is KGHSH and CDR2 is LQKENI.

This clone was counted only a few times. This specimen includes other DNA sequences encoding the same CDR3. V is TRBV7-9 and J is TRBJ1-1, with D perhaps TRBD1 (6 bases). The CDR3 is 13 residues long. Germline V gene lookup returns CDR1 SEHNR and CDR2 FQNEAQ (reference sequence). With 5 bases removed from V and 3 bases from J, the gap between germline ends came to 10 bases. As DNA, the CDR3 is TGTGCCAGCAGCCTAGGACAGTACACTGAAGCTTTCTTT. Residues: CASSLGQYTEAFF. Complete variable domain (other parts from reference TRBV7-9 and TRBJ1-1): DTGVSQNPRHKITKRGQNVTFRCDPISEHNRLYWYRQTLGQGPEFLTYFQNEAQLEKSRLLSDRFSAERPKGSFSTLEIQRTEQGDSAMYLCASSLGQYTEAFFGQGTRLTVV.